Listed below are T cell receptor beta chains from one sample, sequenced in a study of blood T cell repertoires in COVID-19. The repertoire was sequenced with immunoSEQ multiplex PCR; TCRdb's copy has only in-frame clones and lacks some. Found here are about 180,000 clones, 80% to 90% of them singletons; the top ten hold roughly 3.5%. Specimen: peripheral blood. These receptors were collected from a man aged 55 to 69 with acute or convalescent COVID-19. CDR3s include the opening cysteine and the closing phenylalanine or tryptophan. The D gene is left open where the match is weak. Not all rows give a size; the values are once, few, many and, for expanded clones, a class.

few	TRBV5-6	TRBD1	TRBJ2-7	CASRPGQGSYEQYF	TGTGCCAGCAGGCCGGGACAGGGGTCCTACGAGCAGTACTTC
.	TRBV24-1	TRBD1	TRBJ2-1	CATSATGGGYNEQFF	TGTGCCACCAGCGCCACAGGGGGCGGCTACAATGAGCAGTTCTTC
once	TRBV15	.	TRBJ2-7	CATTMWRDDNEQYF	TGTGCCACAACAATGTGGCGGGACGATAACGAGCAGTACTTC
.	TRBV10-3	TRBD1	TRBJ2-1	CASSPGQGNYNEQFF	TGTGCCAGTTCACCGGGACAGGGGAACTACAATGAGCAGTTCTTC
.	TRBV5-1	TRBD1	TRBJ2-7	CASSNGQGWEQYF	TGCGCCAGCAGCAACGGACAGGGATGGGAGCAGTACTTC
.	TRBV7-9	TRBD2	TRBJ2-2	CASSPRAGPNTGELFF	TGTGCCAGCAGCCCGCGAGCGGGGCCGAACACCGGGGAGCTGTTTTTT
.	TRBV15	.	TRBJ1-2	CATSRGEGYGYTF	TGTGCCACCAGCAGAGGGGAGGGTTATGGCTACACCTTC
once	TRBV12-2	.	TRBJ1-1	CASRFEGAQTEAFF	TGTGCAAGTCGCTTTGAGGGGGCGCAGACTGAAGCTTTCTTT
few	TRBV27	TRBD1	TRBJ2-2	CASRRDRGYTGELFF	TGTGCCAGCAGAAGGGACAGGGGCTACACCGGGGAGCTGTTTTTT
.	TRBV19	.	TRBJ1-5	CASSIDLGDPQHF	TGTGCCAGTAGTATAGATCTAGGGGATCCCCAGCATTTT
few	TRBV15	.	TRBJ2-7	CATRGIRGEQYF	TGTGCCACCAGAGGGATAAGGGGCGAGCAGTACTTC
once	TRBV24-1	.	TRBJ2-5	CATSDYGGRETQYF	TGTGCCACCAGTGATTACGGAGGCCGGGAGACCCAGTACTTC
.	TRBV12-5	.	TRBJ1-2	CASGTYYGYTF	TGTGCTAGCGGGACATACTATGGCTACACCTTC
few	TRBV14	.	TRBJ1-1	CASSQDPNRVMNTEAFF	TGTGCCAGCAGCCAAGATCCAAACAGGGTAATGAACACTGAAGCTTTCTTT
.	TRBV27	.	TRBJ1-6	CASSLSTGSGNSPLHF	TGTGCCAGCAGTTTAAGCACAGGGTCGGGTAATTCACCCCTCCACTTT
.	TRBV25-1	TRBD1	TRBJ1-4	CASSGLGQGGEKLFF	TGTGCCAGCAGTGGCCTCGGACAGGGGGGTGAAAAACTGTTTTTT
.	TRBV7-8	TRBD1	TRBJ2-5	CASSSLTGGETQYF	TGTGCCAGCAGCTCCTTGACAGGGGGAGAGACCCAGTACTTC
.	TRBV19	.	TRBJ2-7	CASSIRGDYYEQYF	TGTGCCAGTAGTATTCGGGGTGATTACTACGAGCAGTACTTC
.	TRBV3-1/TRBV3-2	.	TRBJ2-7	CASSQGASGGHYEQYF	TGTGCCAGCAGCCAGGGGGCTAGCGGAGGGCACTACGAGCAGTACTTC
.	TRBV28	TRBD1	TRBJ2-7	CASSPRQGRLYEQYF	TGTGCCAGCAGTCCACGACAGGGGCGCTTATACGAGCAGTACTTC
.	TRBV4-3	.	TRBJ2-2	CASSQGGGIGTGELFF	TGCGCCAGCAGCCAAGGAGGAGGGATTGGGACCGGGGAGCTGTTTTTT
once	TRBV18	.	TRBJ2-3	CASSPPVARSQYMDTQYF	TGTGCCAGCTCACCACCGGTGGCGCGGAGTCAGTACATGGATACGCAGTATTTT
.	TRBV5-1	.	TRBJ2-7	CASSSSYEQYF	TGCGCCAGCAGCTCGTCCTACGAGCAGTACTTC
.	TRBV28	.	TRBJ1-2	CASSSGDHYGYTF	TGTGCCAGCAGTTCAGGGGATCACTATGGCTACACCTTC
.	TRBV15	TRBD2	TRBJ2-7	CATSRASGLNYEQYF	TGTGCCACCAGCAGAGCTAGCGGGCTGAACTACGAGCAGTACTTC
.	TRBV7-3	TRBD2	TRBJ2-1	CASSLGTSGNNEQFF	TGTGCCAGCAGCTTAGGGACTAGCGGGAACAATGAGCAGTTCTTC
.	TRBV7-2	TRBD2	TRBJ2-2	CASSLGGTSGSGELFF	TGTGCCAGCAGCTTAGGGGGGACTAGCGGGAGCGGGGAGCTGTTTTTT
.	TRBV28	.	TRBJ2-3	CASSLYSSRTSTDTQYF	TGTGCCAGCAGTTTATATAGTAGCCGCACTAGCACAGATACGCAGTATTTT
.	TRBV2	TRBD1	TRBJ2-2	CASTKAPGQGPHPETGELFF	TGTGCCAGCACCAAAGCCCCGGGACAGGGGCCCCACCCAGAGACCGGGGAGCTGTTTTTT